Each of the 17 T cell receptor beta chains below was sequenced from the same sample in a study of beta chain features in type 1 diabetes. The study reverse transcribed the entire isolated RNA, so it sequenced expressed TCRB transcripts. Data came from immunoSEQ multiplex PCR; TCRdb stores just in-frame clones and leaves some out. The data hold over 700,000 clones, with about a sixth observed a single time. Sequencing was performed on naive CD4+ T cells from blood. All receptors derive from a woman under 30 in good health.

A word on this clone: Other DNA sequences in this specimen translate into the identical CDR3. J is TRBJ2-2 and V is TRBV6-6, with a tentative D call TRBD1 (5 bases). V was cut by 0 bases and J by 3 bases, with 5 bases left in between. This CDR3 spans 14 amino acids. Germline V gene lookup returns CDR1 MNHNY and CDR2 SVGAGI (reference sequence). In DNA form, the CDR3 reads TGTGCCAGCAGTTACTCAGGGGACACCGGGGAGCTGTTTTTT. It codes for CASSYSGDTGELFF.

J is TRBJ1-5 and V is TRBV28; perhaps TRBD1 as D (6 bases). The germline V gene has CDR1 MDHEN and CDR2 SYDVKM. The V gene lost 10 bases and the J gene lost 2 bases, with 15 bases spanning the gap. This CDR3 is 14 amino acids long. The CDR3 DNA is TGTGCCACCCTGTCAGGGGAGGGCAATCAGCCCCAGCATTTT. Protein sequence: CATLSGEGNQPQHF.

This chain links TRBV6-9 with TRBJ2-2; D call uncertain. V lost 2 bases to trimming and J lost 4 bases, with 8 bases between them. The CDR3 has 14 residues. The germline gives CDR1 MNHGY, CDR2 SVAAGI. CDR3 region: CASSYIRSTGELFF. Written as DNA, the CDR3 is TGTGCCAGCAGTTATATACGGAGCACCGGGGAGCTGTTTTTT.

This sequence joins TRBV6-1 and TRBJ2-1; a weak D match, TRBD2 (6 bases). This CDR3 is built from 14 residues. CDR1 and CDR2 from the germline V gene are MNHNS and SASEGT. Trimming shortened V by 4 bases and J by 2 bases, and 9 bases separated the two germline ends. In nucleotides, the CDR3 is TGTGCCAGCAGTGGGACGGGAGCCTACAATGAGCAGTTCTTC. This gives the protein CASSGTGAYNEQFF.

The sample holds one count of this clone. The chain combines TRBV7-3 with TRBJ2-7, with D tentatively TRBD2 (7 bases). This CDR3 contains 16 residues. CDR1 is SGHTA, CDR2 FQGTGA, per germline. V lost 4 bases and J lost 2, with 18 bases in between. In DNA, the CDR3 is TGTGCCAGCAGCTCTAAGGCGGGGGCAGCAGCCTACGAGCAGTACTTC. Translating gives CASSSKAGAAAYEQYF.

The chain is built from TRBV28 and TRBJ1-5; 8 bases line up with TRBD1. Germline CDR1 and CDR2: MDHEN and SYDVKM. The CDR3 covers 16 residues. V was pared by 5 bases and J by 6 bases, with 12 bases of the junction left unmatched. CDR3 amino acids: CASSPAGQGVFQPQHF. Written as DNA, the CDR3 is TGTGCCAGCAGTCCTGCAGGACAGGGTGTTTTTCAGCCCCAGCATTTT.

The V call is TRBV18, the J call TRBJ1-1; TRBD1 might be the D (5 bases). Germline CDR1 KGHSH, CDR2 LQKENI. This CDR3 contains 14 residues. Trimming left V 0 bases short and J 6 bases short, with 11 bases between. The CDR3, as DNA: TGTGCCAGCTCACCACCGGGGGAGTTTTCTGAAGCTTTCTTT. Protein product: CASSPPGEFSEAFF.

This rearrangement joins TRBV7-9 to TRBJ2-3, with a weak D call TRBD2 (5 bases). Germline CDR1 and CDR2: SEHNR and FQNEAQ (reference sequence). This CDR3 has 17 residues. V was cut by 1 base and J by 6 bases, with 20 bases left in between. The CDR3 DNA reads TGTGCCAGCAGCTTAGAATTAGGCTCGGGGAACCGGGATACGCAGTATTTT. Protein product: CASSLELGSGNRDTQYF.

CDR3 sequence: CASSLRETQYF. The CDR3 DNA sequence: TGTGCCAGCAGCTTGAGAGAGACCCAGTACTTC. J is TRBJ2-5 and V is TRBV5-5; D unclear. Germline lookup yields CDR1 SGHKS and CDR2 YYEKEE (reference sequence). This CDR3 has 11 amino acids. Trimming cost V 1 base and J 4 bases, with 2 bases left between them. Complete variable domain (other parts from reference TRBV5-5 and TRBJ2-5): DAGVTQSPTHLIKTRGQQVTLRCSPISGHKSVSWYQQVLGQGPQFIFQYYEKEERGRGNFPDRFSARQFPNYSSELNVNALLLGDSALYLCASSLRETQYFGPGTRLLVL.

The chain links TRBV7-3 to TRBJ2-5; D call uncertain. The CDR3 consists of 15 residues. Germline V lookup: CDR1 SGHTA, CDR2 FQGTGA. V was trimmed by 0 bases and J by 0 bases, leaving 8 bases between them. The CDR3: CASSLTGPNQETQYF. CDR3 nucleotide sequence: TGTGCCAGCAGCTTAACAGGACCCAACCAAGAGACCCAGTACTTC.

This clone was seen more than once but under ten times. The chain has TRBV7-2 and TRBJ2-3; D is uncertain. There are 13 residues in the CDR3. The germline gives CDR1 SGHTA, CDR2 FQGNSA. Trimming removed 7 bases from V and 2 bases from J, with 10 bases in between. This CDR3 reads CASTRPTTDTQYF. CDR3 DNA: TGTGCCAGCACCCGCCCAACCACAGATACGCAGTATTTT.

V and J are TRBV7-2 and TRBJ2-5; 8 nucleotides line up with TRBD2. The CDR3 runs 17 residues. Trimming cost V 5 bases and J 2 bases; bases outside gene matches: 13. The germline gives CDR1 SGHTA, CDR2 FQGNSA. As DNA, the CDR3 is TGTGCCAGCAGCCGAAGTACGGGAGGGCAGGGACAAGAGACCCAGTACTTC. It yields the protein CASSRSTGGQGQETQYF.

This clone occurred a few times. J is TRBJ2-1 and V is TRBV28; D gene uncertain. From germline, CDR1 is MDHEN and CDR2 SYDVKM. This CDR3 contains 14 residues. Trimming cost V 6 bases and J 6 bases, with 15 bases left between them. In DNA, the CDR3 is TGTGCCAGCAGCTCCGGTGCTGGGTTCAATGAGCAGTTCTTC. As protein: CASSSGAGFNEQFF.

This chain connects TRBV11-1 to TRBJ2-3; the match to TRBD1 covers 8 bases. Germline values: CDR1 SGHAT, CDR2 FQDESV (reference sequence). Trimming at V came to 5 bases and at J to 4 bases, leaving 5 bases not matched to a gene. The CDR3 loop spans 14 amino acids. CDR3: CASSLLQGADTQYF. Written as DNA, the CDR3 is TGTGCCAGCAGCCTACTACAGGGGGCAGATACGCAGTATTTT.

The chain employs TRBV5-1 and TRBJ1-1; 8 positions match TRBD1. The CDR3 consists of 14 residues. V shed 5 bases and J 2 bases; nucleotides not matched to a gene: 5. CDR1 and CDR2 (germline): SGHRS, YFSETQ. CDR3 nucleotide sequence: TGCGCCAGCAGGACGGACAGGGTCAACACTGAAGCTTTCTTT. Amino acids: CASRTDRVNTEAFF.

The genes are TRBV18 and TRBJ2-7; D not certain. The V and J ends lost 3 bases and 5 bases respectively, with 8 bases between them. Germline CDR1 KGHSH, CDR2 LQKENI. The CDR3 runs 12 residues. The CDR3 is CASSPLPNEQYF. The CDR3 coding sequence is TGTGCCAGCTCACCTCTTCCTAACGAGCAGTACTTC.

The chain employs TRBV10-3 and TRBJ2-2, with 8 bases aligning to TRBD2. The germline gives CDR1 ENHRY, CDR2 SYGVKD. The CDR3 is 13 residues long. J gave up 5 bases and V 10 bases, and 6 bases lay outside the gene matches. As DNA, the CDR3 is TGTGCCACCCAACGGGGGGGAACCGGGGAGCTGTTTTTT. Its protein product is CATQRGGTGELFF.